The 22 T cell receptor beta chains below were found in one sample sequenced in a study of T cell repertoires in cytomegalovirus infection. TCRdb reanalysed the reads using MiXCR and keeps one entry per CDR3 protein. The top ten hold about 81% of the sample, which has about 110,000 distinct CDR3 sequences, around 28% seen once. The antigens these receptors bind are not known. The sample was CD8+ T cells from cultured PBMCs, taken from culture after CMV antigen stimulation. The receptor set was obtained from a human donor in good health (CMV status not recorded). Some clones in this sample may be carry-over from other donors' samples.

V gene TRBV4-1 combines with J gene TRBJ1-1; D call uncertain. The CDR3 consists of 16 residues. Between the trimmed V and J ends, which lost 0 bases and 1 base, there was a span of 12 bases. The V gene's germline CDR1 is MGHRA and CDR2 YSYEKL. Here the CDR3 reads CASSQDPGLRNTEAFF. Here the CDR3 DNA reads TGCGCCAGCAGCCAAGATCCCGGACTTAGGAACACTGAAGCTTTCTTT.

A few counts support this clonotype. The J gene is TRBJ1-2, the V gene TRBV28; D not certain. CDR3 length: 16 residues. Germline-derived CDR1 and CDR2 are MDHEN and SYDVKM. V lost 7 bases and J lost 0, with 18 bases in between. The CDR3 is CASTLRDRRTNYGYTF. The CDR3 nucleotides are TGTGCCAGCACCCTCCGGGATAGGAGAACTAACTATGGCTACACCTTC.

This clonotype occurred a few times. The chain employs TRBV19 and TRBJ2-3, with TRBD1 matching over 8 bases. CDR1 is LNHDA, CDR2 SQIVND, per germline (reference sequence). V shed 10 bases and J 5 bases; nucleotides not matched to a gene: 8. The CDR3 contains 13 residues. CDR3 sequence reads: CAISDRVGDTQYF. The CDR3 DNA sequence: TGTGCCATCTCGGACAGGGTTGGAGATACGCAGTATTTT.

A remark on this clonotype: A much larger clonotype is one base distant, so this may be a read error. V is TRBV27 and J is TRBJ2-3; TRBD1 might be the D (6 bases). This CDR3 region has 17 residues. The V end was cut by 2 bases, the J end by 5 bases, with 20 bases between. Germline lookup yields CDR1 MNHEY and CDR2 SMNVEV (reference sequence). CDR3 DNA: TGTGCCAGCAGTTTACAACAGGGCCCTAAAGGCATAGATACGCAGTATTTT. It is translated as CASSLQQGPKGIDTQYF.

The gene calls are TRBV4-1 and TRBJ2-7; TRBD1 is a possible D gene (6 bases). CDR3 length: 16 amino acids. CDR1 is MGHRA, CDR2 YSYEKL, per germline. Trimming removed 4 bases at V and 4 bases at J, with 20 bases between. The CDR3 region is CASSPTMGQGTYEQYF. DNA for the CDR3: TGCGCCAGCAGCCCGACCATGGGCCAGGGGACGTACGAGCAGTACTTC.

The chain links TRBV27 to TRBJ1-5; D gene ambiguous. This CDR3 region has 13 residues. Trimming took off 3 bases at V and 5 bases at J, with 8 bases between the two ends. The germline V gene has CDR1 MNHEY and CDR2 SMNVEV (reference sequence). This CDR3 reads CASSFGQYQPQHF. The CDR3 nucleotides are TGTGCCAGCAGTTTCGGCCAGTATCAGCCCCAGCATTTT.

The CDR3 coding sequence is TGTGCCAGCCCGGGTGGGGGGCCAGGGTGCGAGCAGTACTTC. Translated: CASPGGGPGCEQYF. V gene TRBV12-3 or TRBV12-4 combines with J gene TRBJ2-7; D assignment may be TRBD1 or TRBD2 (6 bases each). Trimming took off 8 bases at V and 6 bases at J, with 20 bases between the two ends. The CDR3 has 14 amino acids.

This clonotype has just a few counts. The chain recombines TRBV5-1 with TRBJ1-1; a weak D match, TRBD1 (5 bases). Trimming took 2 bases from V and 5 from J, leaving 13 bases between them. Germline assignment: CDR1 SGHRS and CDR2 YFSETQ. This CDR3 is 14 amino acids long. The CDR3 DNA reads as TGCGCCAGCAGCTTCGCGCAGGGAAGGACTGAAGCTTTCTTT. This gives the protein CASSFAQGRTEAFF.

A few counts support this clonotype. V is TRBV20-1 and J is TRBJ2-5; 7 nucleotides agree with TRBD1. The CDR3 sequence is 14 residues long. Germline CDR1 and CDR2: DFQATT and SNEGSKA (reference sequence). The junction had 4 bases not matched to a gene; V was cut back by 0 bases and J by 3 bases. The CDR3 reads CSARDRQGKETQYF. CDR3 DNA: TGCAGTGCTAGAGACCGACAGGGAAAAGAGACCCAGTACTTC.

The chain uses TRBV4-3 and TRBJ2-7; maybe TRBD2 (6 bases). This CDR3 comprises 15 residues. The germline V gene has CDR1 LGHNA and CDR2 YSLEER. V was cut by 0 bases and J by 2 bases, with 11 bases left in between. This chain's CDR3 is CASSQEEGRPYEQYF. In nucleotides, the CDR3 is TGCGCCAGCAGCCAAGAGGAGGGGCGTCCCTACGAGCAGTACTTC.

The chain recombines TRBV9 with TRBJ1-2, with 8 bases matching TRBD1. Germline CDR1 is SGDLS and CDR2 is YYNGEE. The CDR3 extends over 16 amino acids. V lost 1 base and J lost 4; bases outside the gene matches: 9. CDR3 coding DNA: TGTGCCAGCAGCGTATCTACGGGACAGGACACCTATGGCTACACCTTC. Translating gives CASSVSTGQDTYGYTF.

The gene calls are TRBV2 and TRBJ2-1, with TRBD2 identical over 9 bases. V was pared by 2 bases and J by 9 bases, with 8 bases of the junction left unmatched. Germline V gene sequence: CDR1 SNHLY, CDR2 FYNNEI. CDR3 size: 15 residues. CDR3 region: CASSEKRGAWGEQFF. In DNA form, the CDR3 reads TGTGCCAGCAGTGAAAAGCGGGGGGCTTGGGGTGAGCAGTTCTTC.

J is TRBJ1-5 and V is TRBV11-1; the match to TRBD1 covers 8 bases. This CDR3 comprises 16 residues. Germline assignment: CDR1 SGHAT and CDR2 FQDESV (reference sequence). The V segment lost 4 bases and the J segment 0 bases; nucleotides outside the gene matches: 5. In DNA, the CDR3 is TGTGCCAGCAGCTCTACAGGGGGTGTTAGCAATCAGCCCCAGCATTTT. It is translated as CASSSTGGVSNQPQHF.

The rearrangement uses TRBV27 and TRBJ1-2; 7 bases are shared with TRBD1. V shed 5 bases, J shed 1 base, and the junction held 16 bases outside the gene matches. The V gene's germline CDR1 is MNHEY and CDR2 SMNVEV (reference sequence). The CDR3 runs to 18 residues. CDR3 in amino acids: CASSPAIPDREDNYGYTF. In DNA, the CDR3 is TGTGCCAGCAGTCCAGCAATACCAGACAGGGAGGATAACTATGGCTACACCTTC.

This clonotype appeared a few times. This chain links TRBV11-2 with TRBJ2-2, with TRBD2 matching over 13 bases. Germline V CDR1 and CDR2: SGHAT, FQNNGV. The CDR3 is made up of 15 amino acids. The J segment lost 6 bases and the V segment lost 4 bases, leaving 2 bases of the junction unmatched. The CDR3 coding sequence is TGTGCCAGCAGCTCCACTAGCGGGGGGGCCGGGGAGCTGTTTTTT. Translating it yields CASSSTSGGAGELFF. The full variable domain, in which reference TRBV11-2 and TRBJ2-2 provide the parts outside the CDR3, is EAGVAQSPRYKIIEKRQSVAFWCNPISGHATLYWYQQILGQGPKLLIQFQNNGVVDDSQLPKDRFSAERLKGVDSTLKIQPAKLEDSAVYLCASSSTSGGAGELFFGEGSRLTVL.

The chain links TRBV5-6 to TRBJ1-2; D possibly corresponds to TRBD1 (5 bases). CDR1 and CDR2 from the germline V gene are SGHDT and YYEEEE. This CDR3 region has 16 residues. The V gene lost 7 bases and the J gene lost 4 bases, with 23 bases spanning the gap. The chain's CDR3 is CASLRDAEGGLYGYTF. CDR3 nucleotide sequence: TGTGCCAGCCTCCGGGACGCCGAAGGAGGGCTCTATGGCTACACCTTC.

This clonotype has just a few counts. V usage is TRBV12-3 or TRBV12-4 and J usage is TRBJ2-5; either TRBD1 or TRBD2 may fit D (5 bases each). V dropped 5 bases and J dropped 5 bases, with 9 bases sitting between them. The CDR3 spans 12 residues. The CDR3 DNA sequence: TGTGCCAGCAGTCTGGGGACGGAGACCCAGTACTTC. Its protein product is CASSLGTETQYF.

V and J are TRBV7-9 and TRBJ1-6, with TRBD1 identical over 7 bases. The CDR3 contains 14 residues. V gave up 7 bases and J gave up 9 bases; unmatched junction bases: 9. The germline CDR1 and CDR2 sequences are SEHNR and FQNEAQ (reference sequence). In DNA, the CDR3 is TGTGCCAGCACCACTAACAGGGGAGGTTCACCCCTCCACTTT. This codes for CASTTNRGGSPLHF.

This clonotype has only a few counts. V usage is TRBV15 and J usage is TRBJ1-4; D call uncertain. This CDR3 contains 16 residues. The V gene's germline CDR1 is LNHNV and CDR2 YYDKDF (reference sequence). The V end was cut by 1 base, the J end by 0 bases, with 9 bases between. In DNA, the CDR3 is TGTGCCACCAGCAGAGTGGTGGGAGCAACTAATGAAAAACTGTTTTTT. It translates to CATSRVVGATNEKLFF. The variable domain in full, with the rest retrieved from reference TRBV15 and TRBJ1-4, is DAMVIQNPRYQVTQFGKPVTLSCSQTLNHNVMYWYQQKSSQAPKLLFHYYDKDFNNEADTPDNFQSRRPNTSFCFLDIRSPGLGDTAMYLCATSRVVGATNEKLFFGSGTQLSVL.

This sequence joins TRBV4-1 and TRBJ2-1; 8 nucleotides line up with TRBD1. Per germline, CDR1 MGHRA and CDR2 YSYEKL. The CDR3 is 13 amino acids. With V trimmed by 4 bases and J by 9 bases, 5 bases remained unmatched. The CDR3 nucleotides are TGCGCCAGCAGCCTCGGACAGGGTGGTGAGCAGTTCTTC. Translation: CASSLGQGGEQFF.

In the case of this clonotype: A much more abundant neighbour one base away suggests this may be a read error. The chain links TRBV7-6 to TRBJ1-1; no clear D gene. V lost 1 base and J 10 bases, leaving 19 bases between the germline ends. The germline CDR1 and CDR2 sequences are SGHVS and FNYEAQ. The CDR3 extends over 15 amino acids. CDR3 loop: CASSLEGRSVGGAFF. Here the CDR3 DNA reads TGTGCCAGCAGCTTAGAGGGCAGGTCCGTTGGTGGAGCTTTCTTT.

V is TRBV12-3 or TRBV12-4 and J is TRBJ2-3; 12 positions agree with TRBD2. The CDR3 length is 17 residues. Trimming removed 7 bases from V and 0 bases from J; junction bases left unmatched: 8. CDR3 loop: CASNTTSGGQSTDTQYF. The DNA of the CDR3 is TGTGCCAGCAACACCACTAGCGGGGGGCAGAGCACAGATACGCAGTATTTT.